There are a few counts of the clone carrying this TCR beta chain. The germline CDR1 and CDR2 sequences are MRHNA and SNTAGT. V dropped 1 base and J dropped 6; count of bases not matched to a gene: 2. The CDR3 contains 14 residues. Original handling: Reference gene primer amplification in the assay estimated nucleated cell counts. Sequencing used immunoSEQ multiplex PCR; TCRdb keeps in-frame clones, though not all of them. D and trimming come from the DNA, and the V and J calls and clone size come from that table. Of fewer than 200,000 clones detected, over 65% appear once; the ten largest clones hold approximately 4.7%. The entry originates in a study of blood T cell repertoires in COVID-19.

The clonotype was recovered from a woman aged 45-60 years who had recovered from COVID-19. The rearrangement joins TRBV6-4 to TRBJ2-1; 8 bases fit TRBD2. Material: PBMCs or T cells enriched from blood (not recorded which). The CDR3 bases are TGTGCCAGCAGTGACTTAGCGGGGTCCAATGAGCAGTTCTTC. It codes for CASSDLAGSNEQFF.